The sequence of this T cell receptor (beta chain) was determined in a study of a mutant IDH1 vaccine in newly diagnosed glioma. Study-level background: Patients arrived already treated with radiotherapy, temozolomide, or both, most having had both.

Time point denoted: baseline, week 1 (first vaccination visit). Treatment indicated: pre-vaccination baseline after standard-of-care therapy. Donors harbored newly found WHO grade 3 or 4 IDH1-mutant, ATRX-lost astrocytomas. Here immunoSEQ multiplex PCR was the method, and the copy in TCRdb shows in-frame clones only, minus some. This sample has about 66,000 clones; 80% to 90% occur once, and the top ten carry under 3.5%. The CDR3 contains 15 residues. The V end was cut by 4 bases, the J end by 0 bases, with 14 bases between. CDR1 is SGHRS and CDR2 is YFSETQ in the germline V gene. This clonotype was sampled from a young man with glioma. The sample consisted of PBMCs, taken from a glioma patient treated with radiotherapy, temozolomide or both. The chain carries TRBV5-1 and TRBJ2-7; D is perhaps TRBD2 (6 bases). The CDR3 nucleotides are TGCGCCAGCAGCGCGGGACTGTTGAGCTCCTACGAGCAGTACTTC. Encoded protein: CASSAGLLSSYEQYF.